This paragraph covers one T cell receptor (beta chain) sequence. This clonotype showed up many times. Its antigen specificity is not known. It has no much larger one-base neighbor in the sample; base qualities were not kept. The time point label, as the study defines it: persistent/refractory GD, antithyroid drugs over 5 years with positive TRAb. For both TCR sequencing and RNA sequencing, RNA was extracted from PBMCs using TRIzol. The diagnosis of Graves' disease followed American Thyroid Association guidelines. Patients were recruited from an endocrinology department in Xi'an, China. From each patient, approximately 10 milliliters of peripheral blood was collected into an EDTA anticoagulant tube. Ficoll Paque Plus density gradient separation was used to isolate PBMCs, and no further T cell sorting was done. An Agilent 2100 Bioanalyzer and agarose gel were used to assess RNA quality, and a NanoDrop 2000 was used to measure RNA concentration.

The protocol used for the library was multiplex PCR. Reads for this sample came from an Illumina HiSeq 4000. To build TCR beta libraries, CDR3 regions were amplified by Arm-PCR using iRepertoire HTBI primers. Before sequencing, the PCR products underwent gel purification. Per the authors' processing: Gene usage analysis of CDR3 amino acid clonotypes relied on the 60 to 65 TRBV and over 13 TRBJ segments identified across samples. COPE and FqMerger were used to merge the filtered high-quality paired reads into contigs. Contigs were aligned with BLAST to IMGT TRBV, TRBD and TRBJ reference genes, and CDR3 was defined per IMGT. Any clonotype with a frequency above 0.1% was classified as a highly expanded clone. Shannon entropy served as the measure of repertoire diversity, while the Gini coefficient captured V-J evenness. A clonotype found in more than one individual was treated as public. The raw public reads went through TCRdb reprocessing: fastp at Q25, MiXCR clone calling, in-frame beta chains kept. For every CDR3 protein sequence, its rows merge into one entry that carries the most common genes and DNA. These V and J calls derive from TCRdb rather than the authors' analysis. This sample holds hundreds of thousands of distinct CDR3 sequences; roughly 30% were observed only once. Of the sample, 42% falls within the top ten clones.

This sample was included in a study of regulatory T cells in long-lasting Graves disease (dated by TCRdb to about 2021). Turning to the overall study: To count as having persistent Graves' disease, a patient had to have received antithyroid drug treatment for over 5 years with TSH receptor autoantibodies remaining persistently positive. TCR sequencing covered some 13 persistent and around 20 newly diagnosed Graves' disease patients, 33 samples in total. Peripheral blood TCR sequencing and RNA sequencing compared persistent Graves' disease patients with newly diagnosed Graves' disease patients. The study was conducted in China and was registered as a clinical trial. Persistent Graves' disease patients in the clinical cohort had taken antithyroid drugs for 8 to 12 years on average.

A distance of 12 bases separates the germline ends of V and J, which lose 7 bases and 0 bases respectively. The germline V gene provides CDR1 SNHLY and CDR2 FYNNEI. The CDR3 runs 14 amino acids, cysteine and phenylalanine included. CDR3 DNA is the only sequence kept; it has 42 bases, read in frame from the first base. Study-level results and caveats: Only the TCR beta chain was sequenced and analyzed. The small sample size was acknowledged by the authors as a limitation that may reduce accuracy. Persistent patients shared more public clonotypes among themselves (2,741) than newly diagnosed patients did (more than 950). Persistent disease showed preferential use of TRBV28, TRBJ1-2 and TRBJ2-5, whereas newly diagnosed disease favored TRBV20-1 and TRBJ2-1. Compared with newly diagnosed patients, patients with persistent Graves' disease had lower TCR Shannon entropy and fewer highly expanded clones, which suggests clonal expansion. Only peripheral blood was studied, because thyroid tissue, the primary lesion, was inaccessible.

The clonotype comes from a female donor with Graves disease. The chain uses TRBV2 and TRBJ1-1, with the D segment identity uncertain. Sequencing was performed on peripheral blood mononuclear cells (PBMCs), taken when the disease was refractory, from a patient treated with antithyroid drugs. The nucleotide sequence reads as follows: TGTGCCAGCACGCAGGCCCTATTGAACACTGAAGCTTTCTTT. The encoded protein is CASTQALLNTEAFF.